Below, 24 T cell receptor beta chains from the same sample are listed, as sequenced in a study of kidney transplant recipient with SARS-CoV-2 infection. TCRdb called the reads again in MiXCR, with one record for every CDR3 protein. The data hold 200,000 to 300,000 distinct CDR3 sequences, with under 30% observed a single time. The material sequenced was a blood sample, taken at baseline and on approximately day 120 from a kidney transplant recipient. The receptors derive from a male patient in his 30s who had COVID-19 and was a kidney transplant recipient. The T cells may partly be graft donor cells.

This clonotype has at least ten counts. CDR3 bases: TGTGCCAGCATGATCACAGGGGGCTTGGGCGGCTACACCTTC. Translated: CASMITGGLGGYTF. V is TRBV3-1 and J is TRBJ1-2; 9 bases are a match to TRBD1. The length of the CDR3 is 14 residues. The V gene end was trimmed by 7 bases and the J gene end by 8 bases; junction bases not matched to a gene: 11. Germline-derived CDR1 and CDR2 are LGHDT and YNNKEL (reference sequence).

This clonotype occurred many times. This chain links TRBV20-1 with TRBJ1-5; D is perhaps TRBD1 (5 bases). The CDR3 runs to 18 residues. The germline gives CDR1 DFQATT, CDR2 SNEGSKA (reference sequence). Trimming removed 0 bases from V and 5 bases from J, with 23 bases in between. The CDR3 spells CSARDPAFMGGMYQPQHF. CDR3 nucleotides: TGCAGTGCTAGAGATCCCGCCTTTATGGGGGGAATGTATCAGCCCCAGCATTTT.

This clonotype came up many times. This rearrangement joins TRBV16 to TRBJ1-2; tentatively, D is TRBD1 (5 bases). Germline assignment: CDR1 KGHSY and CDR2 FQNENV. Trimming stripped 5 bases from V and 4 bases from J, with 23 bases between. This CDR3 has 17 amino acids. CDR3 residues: CASSEKGVVRKTYGYTF. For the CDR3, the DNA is TGTGCCAGCAGCGAGAAAGGGGTCGTTAGAAAGACCTATGGCTACACCTTC.

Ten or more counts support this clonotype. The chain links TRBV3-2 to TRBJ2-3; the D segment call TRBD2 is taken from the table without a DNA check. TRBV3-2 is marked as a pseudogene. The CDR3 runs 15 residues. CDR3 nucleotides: TGTGCCACCCCTCCCCCTACGCGGAACACAGATACGCAGTATTTT. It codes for CATPPPTRNTDTQYF.

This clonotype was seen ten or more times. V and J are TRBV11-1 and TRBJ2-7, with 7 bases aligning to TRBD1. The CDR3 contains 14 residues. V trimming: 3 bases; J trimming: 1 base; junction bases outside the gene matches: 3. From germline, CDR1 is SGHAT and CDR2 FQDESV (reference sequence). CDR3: CASSFGRGSYEQYF. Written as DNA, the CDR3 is TGTGCCAGCAGCTTCGGCAGGGGGTCCTACGAGCAGTACTTC.

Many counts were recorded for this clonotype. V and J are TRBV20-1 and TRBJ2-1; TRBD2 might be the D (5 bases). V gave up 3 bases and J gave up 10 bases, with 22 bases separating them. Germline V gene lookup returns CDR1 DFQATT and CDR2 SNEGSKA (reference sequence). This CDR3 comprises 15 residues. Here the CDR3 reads CSASPPGNVIVEQFF. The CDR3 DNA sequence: TGCAGTGCTAGCCCTCCCGGGAATGTAATCGTAGAGCAGTTCTTC.

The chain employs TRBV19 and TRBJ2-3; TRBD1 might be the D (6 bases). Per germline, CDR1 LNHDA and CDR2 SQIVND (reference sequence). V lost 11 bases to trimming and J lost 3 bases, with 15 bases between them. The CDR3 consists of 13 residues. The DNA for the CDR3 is TGTGCCTCTGGACAGCCAGTTACAGATACGCAGTATTTT. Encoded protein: CASGQPVTDTQYF.

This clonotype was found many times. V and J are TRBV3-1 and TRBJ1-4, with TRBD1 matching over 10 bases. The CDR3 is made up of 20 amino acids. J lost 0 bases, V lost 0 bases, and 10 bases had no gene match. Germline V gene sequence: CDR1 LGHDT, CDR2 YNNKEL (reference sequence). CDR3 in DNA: TGTGCCAGCAGCCAAGAGACAGGGGGCCACTCCTTAGCAACTAATGAAAAACTGTTTTTT. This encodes CASSQETGGHSLATNEKLFF.

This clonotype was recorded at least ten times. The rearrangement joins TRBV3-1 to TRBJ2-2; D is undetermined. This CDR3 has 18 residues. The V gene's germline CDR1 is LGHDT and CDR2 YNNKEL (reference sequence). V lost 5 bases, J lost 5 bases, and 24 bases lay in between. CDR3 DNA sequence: TGTGCCAGCAGCAGTGAATTTCCCATTTCAGGCTTGACCGGGGAGCTGTTTTTT. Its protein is CASSSEFPISGLTGELFF.

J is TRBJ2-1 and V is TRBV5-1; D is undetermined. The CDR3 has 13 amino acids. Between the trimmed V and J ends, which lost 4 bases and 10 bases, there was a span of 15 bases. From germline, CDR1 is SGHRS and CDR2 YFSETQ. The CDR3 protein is CASSDIIRWEQFF. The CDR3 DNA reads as TGCGCCAGCAGCGATATTATTAGATGGGAGCAGTTCTTC. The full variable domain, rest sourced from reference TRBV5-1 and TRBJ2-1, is KAGVTQTPRYLIKTRGQQVTLSCSPISGHRSVSWYQQTPGQGLQFLFEYFSETQRNKGNFPGRFSGRQFSNSRSEMNVSTLELGDSALYLCASSDIIRWEQFFGPGTRLTVL.

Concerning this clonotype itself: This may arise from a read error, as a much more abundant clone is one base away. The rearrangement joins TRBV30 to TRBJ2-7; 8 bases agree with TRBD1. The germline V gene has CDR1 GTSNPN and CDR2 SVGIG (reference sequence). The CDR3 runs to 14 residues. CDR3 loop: CAWSIDRGSYEKYF. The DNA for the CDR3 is TGTGCCTGGAGTATAGACAGGGGCTCCTACGAGAAGTACTTC.

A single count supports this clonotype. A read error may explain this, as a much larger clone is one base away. The CDR3 loop is CSAREFTIQGDGNTIYF. Written as DNA, the CDR3 is TGCAGTGCTAGGGAGTTTACGATACAGGGTGATGGAAACACCATATATTTT. The chain carries TRBV20-1 and TRBJ1-3, with a tentative D call TRBD1 (6 bases). CDR1 and CDR2 from the germline V gene are DFQATT and SNEGSKA (reference sequence). There are 17 residues in the CDR3. The V gene lost 3 bases and the J gene lost 3 bases, with 21 bases spanning the gap.

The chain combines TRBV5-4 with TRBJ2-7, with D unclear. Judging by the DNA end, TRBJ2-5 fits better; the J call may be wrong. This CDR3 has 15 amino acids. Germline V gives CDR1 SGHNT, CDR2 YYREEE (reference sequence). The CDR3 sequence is CASSLFPPLGETQYF. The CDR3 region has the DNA TGTGCCAGCAGCTTGTTTCCCCCCCTAGGGGAGACCCAGTACTTC.

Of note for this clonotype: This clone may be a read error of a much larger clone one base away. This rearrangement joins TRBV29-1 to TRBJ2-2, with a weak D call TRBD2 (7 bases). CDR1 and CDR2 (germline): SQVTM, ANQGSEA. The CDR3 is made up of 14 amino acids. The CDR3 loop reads CNVEGGLNTGELFF. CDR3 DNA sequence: TGCAACGTTGAGGGGGGGCTTAACACCGGGGAGCTGTTTTTT.

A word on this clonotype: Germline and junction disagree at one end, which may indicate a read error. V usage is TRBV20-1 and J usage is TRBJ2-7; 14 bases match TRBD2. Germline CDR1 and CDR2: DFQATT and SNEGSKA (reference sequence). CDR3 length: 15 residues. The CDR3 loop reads CSAPRTSGRMGTQCF. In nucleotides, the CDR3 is TGCAGTGCTCCCCGGACTAGCGGGAGGATGGGGACCCAGTGCTTC.

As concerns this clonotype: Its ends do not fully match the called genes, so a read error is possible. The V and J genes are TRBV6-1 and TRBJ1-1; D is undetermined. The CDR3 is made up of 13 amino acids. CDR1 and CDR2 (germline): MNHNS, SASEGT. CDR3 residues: CANSEDGEGEALF. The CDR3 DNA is TGTGCCAACAGTGAGGATGGAGAGGGTGAAGCTCTCTTT.

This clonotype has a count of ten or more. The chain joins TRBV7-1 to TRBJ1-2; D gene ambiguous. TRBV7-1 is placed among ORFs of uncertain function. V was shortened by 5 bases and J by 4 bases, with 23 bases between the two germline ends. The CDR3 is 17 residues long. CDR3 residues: CASSAHGHEGKTYGYTF. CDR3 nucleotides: TGTGCCAGCAGCGCACATGGTCACGAGGGAAAGACCTATGGCTACACCTTC.

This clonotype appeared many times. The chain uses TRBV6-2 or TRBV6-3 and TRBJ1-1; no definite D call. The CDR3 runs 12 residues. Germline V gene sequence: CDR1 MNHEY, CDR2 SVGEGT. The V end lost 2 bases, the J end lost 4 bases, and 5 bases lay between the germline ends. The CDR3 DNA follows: TGTGCCAGCAGTTACGTAGGCACTGAAGCTTTCTTT. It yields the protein CASSYVGTEAFF.

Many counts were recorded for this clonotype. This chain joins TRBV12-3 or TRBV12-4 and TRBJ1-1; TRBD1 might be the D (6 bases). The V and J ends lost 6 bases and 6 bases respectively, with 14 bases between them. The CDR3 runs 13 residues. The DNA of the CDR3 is TGTGCCAGCAGGGGGACAACGACGGCTGAAGCTTTCTTT. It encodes CASRGTTTAEAFF.

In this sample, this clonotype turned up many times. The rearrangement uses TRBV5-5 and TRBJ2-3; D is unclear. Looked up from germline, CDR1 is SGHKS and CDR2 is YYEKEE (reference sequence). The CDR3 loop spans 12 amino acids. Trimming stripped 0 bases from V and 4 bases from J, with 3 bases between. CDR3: CASSLEADTQYF. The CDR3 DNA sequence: TGTGCCAGCAGCTTGGAGGCAGATACGCAGTATTTT.

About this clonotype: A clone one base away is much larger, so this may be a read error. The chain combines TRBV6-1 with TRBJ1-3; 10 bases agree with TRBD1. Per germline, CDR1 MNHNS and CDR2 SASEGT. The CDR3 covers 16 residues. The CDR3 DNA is TGTGCCAGCAGATATTTCGGGACAGGGGATGGAGACACCATATATTTT. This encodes CASRYFGTGDGDTIYF.

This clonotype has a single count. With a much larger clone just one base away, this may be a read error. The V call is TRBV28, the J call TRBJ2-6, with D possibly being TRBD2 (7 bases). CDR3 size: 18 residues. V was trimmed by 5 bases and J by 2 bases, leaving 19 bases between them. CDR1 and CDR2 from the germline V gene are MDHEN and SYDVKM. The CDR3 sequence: CASSPRGGATAGANVLTF. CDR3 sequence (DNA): TGTGCCAGCAGTCCCCGAGGGGGGGCGACGGCTGGGGCCAACGTCCTGACTTTC.

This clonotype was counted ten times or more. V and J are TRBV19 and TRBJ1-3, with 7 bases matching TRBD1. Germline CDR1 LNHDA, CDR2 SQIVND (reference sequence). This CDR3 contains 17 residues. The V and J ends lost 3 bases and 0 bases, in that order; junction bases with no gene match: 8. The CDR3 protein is CASSMGDRPYSGNTIYF. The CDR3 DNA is TGTGCCAGTAGTATGGGGGACAGACCTTACTCTGGAAACACCATATATTTT.

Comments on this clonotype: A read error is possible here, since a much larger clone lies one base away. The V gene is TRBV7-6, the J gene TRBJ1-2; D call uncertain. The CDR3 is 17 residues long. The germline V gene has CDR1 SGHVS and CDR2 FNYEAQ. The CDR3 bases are TGTGCCAGCAGCGACGCTCCTGAATCTCGAAAGACCTATGGCTACGCCTTC. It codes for CASSDAPESRKTYGYAF.